The 23 T cell receptor beta chains given below trace back to one sample, sequenced in a study of blood T cell repertoires in COVID-19. Sequencing used immunoSEQ multiplex PCR; TCRdb keeps in-frame clones, though not all of them. The data contain about 140,000 clones, approximately 89% of them singletons. Sequencing input: peripheral blood. These receptors came from a man between 60 and 75 years old with active or convalescent COVID-19.

This clone was counted once. The rearrangement links TRBV9 to TRBJ2-2, with 13 bases lining up with TRBD2. This CDR3 comprises 19 residues. Per germline, CDR1 SGDLS and CDR2 YYNGEE. V lost 0 bases to trimming and J lost 2 bases; unmatched junction nucleotides: 7. The CDR3 sequence: CASSVGAGLAGPNTGELFF. In DNA, the CDR3 is TGTGCCAGCAGCGTAGGGGCGGGACTAGCGGGACCCAACACCGGGGAGCTGTTTTTT.

The rearrangement uses TRBV5-1 and TRBJ2-5, with D possibly being TRBD2 (6 bases). Germline V lookup: CDR1 SGHRS, CDR2 YFSETQ. This CDR3 comprises 13 residues. V dropped 6 bases and J dropped 7 bases, with 16 bases sitting between them. Written as DNA, the CDR3 is TGCGCCAGCACCACAAGCGTCGGGGGGACCCAGTACTTC. It translates to CASTTSVGGTQYF.

The chain has TRBV5-1 and TRBJ1-6; D is unresolved. Trimming shortened V by 5 bases and J by 5 bases, and 8 bases separated the two germline ends. The CDR3 sequence is 13 residues long. Germline-derived CDR1 and CDR2 are SGHRS and YFSETQ. CDR3 DNA: TGCGCCAGCAGGACTGGTGATAATTCACCCCTCCACTTT. It specifies CASRTGDNSPLHF.

The chain uses TRBV30 and TRBJ1-2, with no clear D. The CDR3 consists of 15 residues. Per germline, CDR1 GTSNPN and CDR2 SVGIG (reference sequence). The germline V and J ends were trimmed by 0 bases and 1 base, with 12 bases remaining between them. The CDR3 DNA reads as TGTGCCTGGAGTGTACGACACCTGATTAACTATGGCTACACCTTC. The encoded protein is CAWSVRHLINYGYTF.

The CDR3 DNA reads as TGTGCCAGCAGCCCTACCACAGGGTTTACCACTGAAGCTTTCTTT. This codes for CASSPTTGFTTEAFF. The chain couples TRBV14 to TRBJ1-1; D is possibly TRBD1 (6 bases). This CDR3 spans 15 amino acids. Trimming left V 4 bases short and J 4 bases short, with 16 bases between. Germline assignment: CDR1 SGHDN and CDR2 FVKESK.

V usage is TRBV5-1 and J usage is TRBJ1-6, with a weak D call TRBD1 (6 bases). Germline V CDR1 and CDR2: SGHRS, YFSETQ. The V end lost 0 bases, the J end lost 10 bases, and 14 bases lay between the germline ends. The CDR3 runs 15 residues. CDR3 DNA: TGCGCCAGCAGCTTGGTGGGGGGGCAGGAATCACCCCTCCACTTT. It codes for CASSLVGGQESPLHF.

This rearrangement joins TRBV12-3 or TRBV12-4 to TRBJ2-1, with D tentatively TRBD1 (6 bases). This CDR3 contains 13 residues. Between the trimmed V and J ends, which lost 6 bases and 5 bases, there was a span of 11 bases. The CDR3 sequence is CASRDSFNNEQFF. The CDR3 region has the DNA TGTGCCAGCAGGGACAGTTTTAACAATGAGCAGTTCTTC.

This clone was found once. This chain connects TRBV7-6 to TRBJ2-5; 8 bases agree with TRBD2. CDR1 SGHVS and CDR2 FNYEAQ come from the germline V gene. Losses at the gene ends were 5 bases for V and 6 bases for J; bases not matched to a gene: 14. This CDR3 has 16 amino acids. The CDR3 protein is CASSLQAAGDTQTQYF. The CDR3 bases are TGTGCCAGCAGCCTCCAGGCAGCGGGGGATACACAGACCCAGTACTTC.

The chain uses TRBV6-6 and TRBJ1-6, with 8 bases matching TRBD1. V was pared by 5 bases and J by 6 bases, with 3 bases of the junction left unmatched. The germline V gene has CDR1 MNHNY and CDR2 SVGAGI (reference sequence). This CDR3 region has 14 residues. CDR3 coding DNA: TGTGCCAGCAGTGAGGACAGGGCTAATTCACCCCTCCACTTT. Translated, it gives CASSEDRANSPLHF.

The V call is TRBV6-5, the J call TRBJ1-6; the D gene is possibly TRBD1 (6 bases). CDR1 and CDR2 (germline): MNHEY, SVGAGI. CDR3 size: 16 residues. V dropped 0 bases and J dropped 10 bases, with 16 bases sitting between them. CDR3 coding DNA: TGTGCCAGCAGTTACTCGCTACAGGGAGCCGGATCACCCCTCCACTTT. Its protein is CASSYSLQGAGSPLHF.

The chain carries TRBV30 and TRBJ2-7; the D gene is possibly TRBD2 (5 bases). In germline, CDR1 is GTSNPN, CDR2 SVGIG (reference sequence). The CDR3 is made up of 13 amino acids. Trimming took off 1 base at V and 2 bases at J, with 9 bases between the two ends. The CDR3 bases are TGTGCCTGGAGTGATAAGCGGCCCTACGAGCAGTACTTC. Translated, it gives CAWSDKRPYEQYF.

The rearrangement joins TRBV18 to TRBJ1-1; tentative D call: TRBD1 (5 bases). The V end lost 4 bases, the J end lost 0 bases, and 9 bases lay between the germline ends. The CDR3 consists of 14 residues. The germline CDR1 and CDR2 sequences are KGHSH and LQKENI. This CDR3 is CASSLQDLNTEAFF. CDR3 nucleotides: TGTGCCAGCTCACTACAGGATTTGAACACTGAAGCTTTCTTT. The full variable domain, rest sourced from reference TRBV18 and TRBJ1-1, is NAGVMQNPRHLVRRRGQEARLRCSPMKGHSHVYWYRQLPEEGLKFMVYLQKENIIDESGMPKERFSAEFPKEGPSILRIQQVVRGDSAAYFCASSLQDLNTEAFFGQGTRLTVV.

This clone was seen a few times. The chain links TRBV7-3 to TRBJ1-1; tentative D call: TRBD1 (6 bases). The germline V gene encodes CDR1 SGHTA and CDR2 FQGTGA. This CDR3 spans 10 amino acids. The germline V and J ends were trimmed by 11 bases and 7 bases, with 11 bases remaining between them. The CDR3 protein is CAVGQYEAFF. In DNA, the CDR3 is TGTGCCGTCGGACAGTATGAAGCTTTCTTT.

This chain connects TRBV6-6 to TRBJ1-1; D gene unclear. The V end was cut by 3 bases, the J end by 1 base, with 3 bases between. Germline CDR1 reads MNHNY; CDR2 reads SVGAGI (reference sequence). The CDR3 length is 12 residues. CDR3 region: CASSYRNTEAFF. The CDR3 DNA reads TGTGCCAGCAGTTATCGGAACACTGAAGCTTTCTTT.

V gene TRBV2 combines with J gene TRBJ1-1; D is ambiguous. Trimming shortened V by 7 bases and J by 2 bases, and 14 bases separated the two germline ends. The length of the CDR3 is 14 residues. The germline V gene encodes CDR1 SNHLY and CDR2 FYNNEI. As DNA, the CDR3 is TGTGCCAGCACCCGGGTCCTAACAAACACTGAAGCTTTCTTT. Protein: CASTRVLTNTEAFF. Complete variable domain (other parts from reference TRBV2 and TRBJ1-1): EPEVTQTPSHQVTQMGQEVILRCVPISNHLYFYWYRQILGQKVEFLVSFYNNEISEKSEIFDDQFSVERPDGSNFTLKIRSTKLEDSAMYFCASTRVLTNTEAFFGQGTRLTVV.

This clone was detected only once. This chain links TRBV5-1 with TRBJ2-2; 7 positions agree with TRBD1. The V gene end was trimmed by 0 bases and the J gene end by 5 bases; junction bases not matched to a gene: 4. CDR3 length: 15 residues. Germline V gene data show CDR1 as SGHRS and CDR2 as YFSETQ. CDR3 amino acids: CASSLAQGSTGELFF. CDR3 nucleotides: TGCGCCAGCAGCTTGGCACAGGGGAGTACCGGGGAGCTGTTTTTT.

The chain carries TRBV19 and TRBJ1-4; TRBD1 matches 7 bases. Looked up from germline, CDR1 is LNHDA and CDR2 is SQIVND (reference sequence). The V segment lost 10 bases and the J segment 7 bases; nucleotides outside the gene matches: 9. The CDR3 spans 13 residues. DNA of the CDR3: TGTGCCACCAAGACAGGGTCGGGTGAAAAACTGTTTTTT. This codes for CATKTGSGEKLFF.

This chain connects TRBV30 to TRBJ1-1; perhaps TRBD1 as D (6 bases). CDR3 length: 13 residues. The germline V gene has CDR1 GTSNPN and CDR2 SVGIG (reference sequence). V lost 1 base, J lost 8 bases, and 14 bases lay in between. CDR3 sequence reads: CAWSGGYGTEAFF. The DNA for the CDR3 is TGTGCCTGGAGTGGAGGATATGGGACAGAAGCTTTCTTT.

The chain links TRBV5-1 to TRBJ2-7; 7 nucleotides match TRBD1. The CDR3 is made up of 17 amino acids. Germline-derived CDR1 and CDR2 are SGHRS and YFSETQ. V was clipped by 0 bases and J by 3 bases; unmatched bases: 12. The CDR3: CASSLESSGTDYYEQYF. DNA of the CDR3: TGCGCCAGCAGCTTGGAGTCTTCCGGGACAGACTACTACGAGCAGTACTTC.

This chain joins TRBV28 and TRBJ1-1; D is unclear. The V end was cut by 6 bases, the J end by 1 base, with 12 bases between. The CDR3 is 14 residues long. Looked up from germline, CDR1 is MDHEN and CDR2 is SYDVKM. CDR3 sequence reads: CASRSLTGNTEAFF. The CDR3 region has the DNA TGTGCCAGCAGGTCTCTGACGGGGAACACTGAAGCTTTCTTT.

The V and J genes are TRBV5-1 and TRBJ1-1; D perhaps matches TRBD1 (5 bases). The ends were cut back, 4 bases at V and 4 bases at J, with 14 bases in the middle. Germline CDR1 SGHRS, CDR2 YFSETQ. The CDR3 consists of 14 residues. CDR3 nucleotides: TGCGCCAGCAGCATTACAGCTGGGGCCACTGAAGCTTTCTTT. Its translation is CASSITAGATEAFF.

V usage is TRBV9 and J usage is TRBJ1-5; perhaps TRBD1 as D (5 bases). Trimming left V 0 bases short and J 5 bases short, with 9 bases between. CDR3 length: 14 residues. Per the germline V gene, CDR1 is SGDLS and CDR2 is YYNGEE. As DNA, the CDR3 is TGTGCCAGCAGCGTAGGGTGGGGGGATCAGCCCCAGCATTTT. It encodes CASSVGWGDQPQHF.

The chain carries TRBV6-5 and TRBJ2-3, with D possibly being TRBD2 (6 bases). The CDR3 has 16 amino acids. Trimming shortened V by 0 bases and J by 1 base, and 11 bases separated the two germline ends. Germline V lookup: CDR1 MNHEY, CDR2 SVGAGI. DNA for the CDR3: TGTGCCAGCAGTTACTCGGGAGGTCACGGCACAGATACGCAGTATTTT. Protein product: CASSYSGGHGTDTQYF.